The source of this T cell receptor beta chain is a study of Graves' ophthalmopathy and Graves' hyperthyroidism. Study background: Peripheral blood sampling preceded any treatment and occurred at initial diagnosis.

RNA transcripts were the template, and TCR beta CDR3 regions were amplified from them. After a first-round RT-PCR with HTBI primers, a second-round multiplex PCR was run. TCRdb reprocessed the multiplex PCR reads via MiXCR and lists one record per CDR3 protein. The data hold 400,000 or so distinct CDR3 sequences, with about a sixth observed a single time. This clonotype was found a few times. The sample comprised peripheral blood. This clonotype was sampled from an adult woman with stable Graves' hyperthyroidism.

The CDR3 here is CASSQGQGTNTEAFF. CDR3 sequence (DNA): TGTGCCAGCAGCCAAGGACAGGGGACGAACACTGAAGCTTTCTTT. V usage is TRBV14 and J usage is TRBJ1-1; 8 positions match TRBD1. The germline CDR1 and CDR2 sequences are SGHDN and FVKESK. The V segment lost 1 base and the J segment 1 base; nucleotides outside the gene matches: 2. This CDR3 is built from 15 residues.